Here is one T cell receptor beta chain with its context. Antigen specificity is unknown. The data originate from a study of T-cell memory formation after mild COVID-19. Study-level results: Nothing showed for sure that second-wave clones peaking on day 37 were SARS-CoV-2 specific. Mainly in CM and EM were contracting CD4+ clones; CD8+ were in EMRA.

MiXCR, applied by TCRdb to the 5' RACE reads, yields one record per CDR3 protein. The sample includes some 210,000 distinct CDR3 sequences, roughly a tenth of them seen just once. The V gene lost 5 bases and the J gene lost 2 bases, with 16 bases spanning the gap. Germline values: CDR1 SGHTA, CDR2 FQGTGA. This CDR3 region has 16 residues. Sequences were obtained from PBMCs or a T cell subset sorted from them (not recorded which). The V gene is TRBV7-3, the J gene TRBJ2-1; D remains ambiguous. This TCR was sampled from a man younger than 35 who had mild COVID-19 (a few samples of this study predate the infection). Cell type and time point are not known. The CDR3 sequence is CASSPARLSPYNEQFF. As DNA, the CDR3 is TGTGCCAGCAGCCCAGCTCGGCTTTCTCCCTACAATGAGCAGTTCTTC.